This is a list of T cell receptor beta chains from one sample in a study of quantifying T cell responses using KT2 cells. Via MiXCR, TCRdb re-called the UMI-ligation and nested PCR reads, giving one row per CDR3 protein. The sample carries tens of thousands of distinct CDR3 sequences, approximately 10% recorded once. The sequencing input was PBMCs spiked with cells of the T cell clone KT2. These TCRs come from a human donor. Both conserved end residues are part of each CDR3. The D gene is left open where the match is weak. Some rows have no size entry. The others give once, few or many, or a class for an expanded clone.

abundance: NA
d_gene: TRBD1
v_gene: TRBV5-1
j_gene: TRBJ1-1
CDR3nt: TGCGCCAGCAGCTTGGGAGCGTTACCGGGACAGGGGAGAAGGGGCACTGAAGCTTTCTTT
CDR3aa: CASSLGALPGQGRRGTEAFF

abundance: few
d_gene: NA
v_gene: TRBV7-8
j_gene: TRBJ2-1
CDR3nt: TGTGCCAGCAGCTTAGCTGCCTGGAGCTCCTACAATGAGCAGTTCTTC
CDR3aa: CASSLAAWSSYNEQFF

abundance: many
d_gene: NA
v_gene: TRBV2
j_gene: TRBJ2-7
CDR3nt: TGTGCCAGCAGTGGACGGGCCTACGAGCAGTACTTC
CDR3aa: CASSGRAYEQYF

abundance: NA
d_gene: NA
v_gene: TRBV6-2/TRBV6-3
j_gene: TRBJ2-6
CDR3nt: TGTGCCAGCAGTTACGGCTCGTCCGCACGCTCTGGGGCCAACGTCCTGACTTTC
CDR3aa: CASSYGSSARSGANVLTF

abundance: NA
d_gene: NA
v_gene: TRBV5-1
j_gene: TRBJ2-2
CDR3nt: TGCGCCAGCAGTGAGGGGGGAGCGGGCACCGGGGAGCTGTTTTTT
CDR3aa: CASSEGGAGTGELFF

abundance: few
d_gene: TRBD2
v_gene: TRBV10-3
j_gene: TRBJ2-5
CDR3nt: TGTGCCATCAGTGAGTCCGGGGGGGTGGACCAAGAGACCCAGTACTTC
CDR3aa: CAISESGGVDQETQYF

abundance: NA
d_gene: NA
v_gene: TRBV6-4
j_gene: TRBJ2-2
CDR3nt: TGTGCCAGCAGTCCGATTGGGGGAATCACCGGGGAGCTGTTTTTT
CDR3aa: CASSPIGGITGELFF

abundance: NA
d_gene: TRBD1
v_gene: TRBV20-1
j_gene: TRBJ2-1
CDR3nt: TGCAGTGTCATCACAGGGGTCGGTCACAGGGATGAGCAGTTCTTC
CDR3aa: CSVITGVGHRDEQFF

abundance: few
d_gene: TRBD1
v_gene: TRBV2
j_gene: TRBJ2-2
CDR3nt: TGTGCCAGCAGTGGGACAGGGGGGACCGGGGAGCTGTTTTTT
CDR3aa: CASSGTGGTGELFF

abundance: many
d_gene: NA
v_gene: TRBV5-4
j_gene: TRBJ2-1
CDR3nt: TGTGCCAGCAGCTTGGATTGGGCTGAGCAGTTCTTC
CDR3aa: CASSLDWAEQFF

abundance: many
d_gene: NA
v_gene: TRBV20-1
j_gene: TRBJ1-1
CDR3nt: TGCAGTGCTAGAGGGGACGGAAGAAAGAACACTGAAGCTTTCTTT
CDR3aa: CSARGDGRKNTEAFF

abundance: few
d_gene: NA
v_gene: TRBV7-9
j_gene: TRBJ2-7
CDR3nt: TGTGCCAGCAGCCACCGACCCTACGAGCAGTACTTC
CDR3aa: CASSHRPYEQYF

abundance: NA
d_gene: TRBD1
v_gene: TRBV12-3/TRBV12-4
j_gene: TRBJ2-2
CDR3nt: TGTGCCAGCAGTTTAATCGGACAGGGGTCCGGGGAGCTGTTTTTT
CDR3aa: CASSLIGQGSGELFF

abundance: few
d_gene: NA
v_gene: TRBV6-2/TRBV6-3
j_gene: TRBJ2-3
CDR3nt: TGTGCCAGCAGTTCGGGACTTGACACAGATACGCAGTATTTT
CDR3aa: CASSSGLDTDTQYF

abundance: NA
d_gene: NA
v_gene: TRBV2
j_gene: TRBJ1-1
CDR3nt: TGTGCCAGCAGAGGGACACGTAACACTGAAGCTTTCTTT
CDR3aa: CASRGTRNTEAFF

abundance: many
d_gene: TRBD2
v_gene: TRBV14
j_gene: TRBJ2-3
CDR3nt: TGTGCCAGCAGCCAGACTGAAGCGGGGTCGGATACGCAGTATTTT
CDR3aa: CASSQTEAGSDTQYF

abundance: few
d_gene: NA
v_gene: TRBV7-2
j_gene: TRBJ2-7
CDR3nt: TGTGCCAGCAGCTTTCGATTCCTCTCCTACGAGCAGTACTTC
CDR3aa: CASSFRFLSYEQYF

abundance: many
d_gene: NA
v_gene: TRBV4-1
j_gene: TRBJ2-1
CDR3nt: TGCGCCAGCAGCCTGAGACGGGGGGCCCATGAGCAGTTCTTC
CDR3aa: CASSLRRGAHEQFF

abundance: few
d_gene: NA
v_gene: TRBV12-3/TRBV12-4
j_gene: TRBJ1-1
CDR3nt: TGTGCCAGCAGTCCAAGGTCCAGCGTACAGGGAGCTTTCTTT
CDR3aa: CASSPRSSVQGAFF

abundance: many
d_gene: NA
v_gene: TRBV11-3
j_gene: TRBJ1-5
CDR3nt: TGTGCCAGCAGCCAATGGACAAGTGGCCAAGCAAATAGCAATCAGCCCCAGCATTTT
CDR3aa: CASSQWTSGQANSNQPQHF

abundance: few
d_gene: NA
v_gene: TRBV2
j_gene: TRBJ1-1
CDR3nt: TGTGCCAGCACCTTCCACAGGGAGGGGACTGAAGCTTTCTTT
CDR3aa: CASTFHREGTEAFF

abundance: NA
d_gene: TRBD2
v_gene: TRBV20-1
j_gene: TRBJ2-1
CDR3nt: TGCAGTCTTAACAACCCGGGAGGCTCCTACAATGAGCAGTTCTTC
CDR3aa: CSLNNPGGSYNEQFF

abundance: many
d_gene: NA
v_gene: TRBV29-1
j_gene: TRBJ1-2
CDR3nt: TGCAGCGTTGGGGCGGACGGGAAGAACTATGGCTACACCTTC
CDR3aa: CSVGADGKNYGYTF

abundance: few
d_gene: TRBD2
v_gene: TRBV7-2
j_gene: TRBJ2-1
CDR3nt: TGTGCCAGCACCCTGACTAGCGGGGGCTACAATGAGCAGTTCTTC
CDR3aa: CASTLTSGGYNEQFF

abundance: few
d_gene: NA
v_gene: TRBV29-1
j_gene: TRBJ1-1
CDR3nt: TGCAGCTTTGATTACCCGGGATCCACTGAAGCTTTCTTT
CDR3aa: CSFDYPGSTEAFF

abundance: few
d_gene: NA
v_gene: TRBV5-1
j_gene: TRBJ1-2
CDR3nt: TGCGCCAGCAGCCCACAGCCCGGGGCCAGGGGAGGCTACACCTTC
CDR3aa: CASSPQPGARGGYTF

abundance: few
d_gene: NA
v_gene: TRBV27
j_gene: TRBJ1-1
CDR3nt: TGTGCCAGCAGTCCCCGAACAGGGTACAACACTGAAGCTTTCTTT
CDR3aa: CASSPRTGYNTEAFF

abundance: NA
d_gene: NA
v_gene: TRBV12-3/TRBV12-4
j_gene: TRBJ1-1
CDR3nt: TGTGCCAGCAGTATACAGGAGCTCACTGAAGCTTTCTTT
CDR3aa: CASSIQELTEAFF

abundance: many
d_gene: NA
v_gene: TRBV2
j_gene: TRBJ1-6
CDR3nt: TGTGCCACCTCCGCCGTGGGGGGGAGGAATTCACCCCTCCACTTT
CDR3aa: CATSAVGGRNSPLHF

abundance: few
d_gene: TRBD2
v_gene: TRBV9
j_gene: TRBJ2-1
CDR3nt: TGTGCCAGCAGCGTAGTGAGCGGGAGGGGCTCCTACAATGAGCAGTTCTTC
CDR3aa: CASSVVSGRGSYNEQFF

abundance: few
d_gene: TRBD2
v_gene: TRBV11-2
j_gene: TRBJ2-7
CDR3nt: TGTGCCAGCAGCTACCTACGGGGGGGCGGGGACTACGAGCAGTACTTC
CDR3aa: CASSYLRGGGDYEQYF

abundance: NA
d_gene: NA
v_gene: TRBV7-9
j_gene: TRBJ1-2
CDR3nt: TGTGCCAGCAGCCCCGGGACAACGGATGGCTACACCTTC
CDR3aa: CASSPGTTDGYTF

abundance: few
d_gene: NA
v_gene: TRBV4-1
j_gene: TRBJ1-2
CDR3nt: TGCGCCAGCAGCCAAGATTTAATCGGCATCTACGGCGGAGGGGGCTACACCTTC
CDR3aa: CASSQDLIGIYGGGGYTF

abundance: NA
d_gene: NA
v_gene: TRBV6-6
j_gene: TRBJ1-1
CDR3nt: TGTGCCAGCAGTTACGAGGGTGGCATGAACACTGAAGCTTTCTTT
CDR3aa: CASSYEGGMNTEAFF

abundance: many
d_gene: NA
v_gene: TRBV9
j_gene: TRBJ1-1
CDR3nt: TGTGCCAGCGGATCAGGGAATAGGGTCACTGAAGCTTTCTTT
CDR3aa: CASGSGNRVTEAFF

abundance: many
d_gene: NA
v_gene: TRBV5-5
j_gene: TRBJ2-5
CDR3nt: TGTGCCAGCAGCGCATACAGGGTCCAAGAGACCCAGTACTTC
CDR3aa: CASSAYRVQETQYF

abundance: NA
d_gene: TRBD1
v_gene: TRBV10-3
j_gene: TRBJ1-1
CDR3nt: TGTGCCATCAGTCGGGAGGGGGCGAGCACTGAAGCTTTCTTT
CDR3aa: CAISREGASTEAFF

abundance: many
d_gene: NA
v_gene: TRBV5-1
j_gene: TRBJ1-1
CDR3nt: TGCGCCAGCAGCTCCGACGGGAACACTGAAGCTTTCTTT
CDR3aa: CASSSDGNTEAFF

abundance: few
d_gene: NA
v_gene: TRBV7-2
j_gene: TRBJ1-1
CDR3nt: TGTGCCAGCAGCCCCTACCGAGGTGGGAACACTGAAGCTTTCTTT
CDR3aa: CASSPYRGGNTEAFF

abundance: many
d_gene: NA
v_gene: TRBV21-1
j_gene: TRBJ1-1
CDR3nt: TGTGCCAGCAGCAAAGTCATCGGGGACAACACTGAAGCTTTCTTT
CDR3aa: CASSKVIGDNTEAFF

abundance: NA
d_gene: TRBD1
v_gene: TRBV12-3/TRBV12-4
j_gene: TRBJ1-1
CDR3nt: TGTGCCAGCAGTTTCAACAGGGGGACCCTTGAAGCTTTCTTT
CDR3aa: CASSFNRGTLEAFF

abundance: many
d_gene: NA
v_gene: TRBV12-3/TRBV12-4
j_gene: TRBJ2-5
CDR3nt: TGTGCCAGCAGTGCCCCCCTGGGGACCCAGTACTTC
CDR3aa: CASSAPLGTQYF

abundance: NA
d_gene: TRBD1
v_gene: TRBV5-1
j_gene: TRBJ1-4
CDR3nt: TGCGCCAGCAGCGGGAAGACAGGGTCCGATGGTGAAAAACTGTTTTTT
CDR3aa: CASSGKTGSDGEKLFF

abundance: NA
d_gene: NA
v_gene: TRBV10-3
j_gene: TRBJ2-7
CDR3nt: TGTGCCATCAGCGACCCCGGGGCAGTTAACTACGAGCAGTACTTC
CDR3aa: CAISDPGAVNYEQYF

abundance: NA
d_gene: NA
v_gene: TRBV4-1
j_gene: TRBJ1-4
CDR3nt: TGCGCCAGCAGCCAAGAAGGTTTCGGACAGCCAACTGAAAAACTGTTTTTT
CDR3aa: CASSQEGFGQPTEKLFF

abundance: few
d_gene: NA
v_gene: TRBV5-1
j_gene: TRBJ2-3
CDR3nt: TGCGCCAGCAGCTTGGTCGGGCGTACAGATACGCAGTATTTT
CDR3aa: CASSLVGRTDTQYF

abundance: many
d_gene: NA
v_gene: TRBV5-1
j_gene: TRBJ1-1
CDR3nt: TGCGCCAGCAGAAAAGACAGTCCTGGTGAAGCTTTCTTT
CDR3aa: CASRKDSPGEAFF

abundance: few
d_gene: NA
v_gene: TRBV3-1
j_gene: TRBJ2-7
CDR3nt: TGTGCCAGCAGCCAAGATCGGGTAGCGGTGGGCTACGAGCAGTACTTC
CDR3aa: CASSQDRVAVGYEQYF

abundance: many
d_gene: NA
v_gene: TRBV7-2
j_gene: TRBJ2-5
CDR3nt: TGTGCCAGCAGCTTCCCCGGGGAGACCCAGTACTTC
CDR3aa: CASSFPGETQYF

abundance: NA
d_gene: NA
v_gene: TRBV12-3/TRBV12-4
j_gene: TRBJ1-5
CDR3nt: TGTGCCAGCAGTTTAGCTGAAGACCAGCCCCAGCATTTT
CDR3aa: CASSLAEDQPQHF

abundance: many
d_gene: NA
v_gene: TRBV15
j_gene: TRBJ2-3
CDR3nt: TGTGCCACCAGCCGGGTTCCTAGCTTCGGGCCAGATACGCAGTATTTT
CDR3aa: CATSRVPSFGPDTQYF

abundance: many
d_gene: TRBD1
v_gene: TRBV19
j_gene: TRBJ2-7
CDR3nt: TGTGCCAGTAGTATTAGGTTGGACAGGGGAGCCCACGAGCAGTACTTC
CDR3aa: CASSIRLDRGAHEQYF

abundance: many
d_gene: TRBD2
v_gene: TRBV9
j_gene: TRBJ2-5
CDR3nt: TGTGCCAGCAGCGCAGGAGACTTAGCGGGACCTCAAGAGACCCAGTACTTC
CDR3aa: CASSAGDLAGPQETQYF

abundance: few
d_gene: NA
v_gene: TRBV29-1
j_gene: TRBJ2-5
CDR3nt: TGCAGCGTTGGTCAGGGAGAAGAGACCCAGTACTTC
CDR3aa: CSVGQGEETQYF